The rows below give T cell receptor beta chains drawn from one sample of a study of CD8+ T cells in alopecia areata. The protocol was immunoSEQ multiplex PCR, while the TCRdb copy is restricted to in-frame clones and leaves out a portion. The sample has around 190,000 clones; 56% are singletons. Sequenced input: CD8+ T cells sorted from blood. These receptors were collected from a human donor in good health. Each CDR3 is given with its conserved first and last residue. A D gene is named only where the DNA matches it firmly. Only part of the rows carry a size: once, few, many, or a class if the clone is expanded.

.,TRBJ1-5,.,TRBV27,CASSGGRDQPQHF,TGTGCCAGCAGCGGGGGCAGGGACCAGCCCCAGCATTTT
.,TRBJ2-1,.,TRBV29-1,CSVLPLIEGGEQFF,TGCAGCGTTCTTCCACTGATCGAGGGCGGTGAGCAGTTCTTC
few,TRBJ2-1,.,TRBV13,CASSLGAFSNEQFF,TGTGCCAGCAGCTTAGGAGCTTTCTCCAATGAGCAGTTCTTC
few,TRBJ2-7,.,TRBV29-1,CSAVLQGAFYEQYF,TGCAGCGCCGTCCTACAGGGTGCATTCTACGAGCAGTACTTC
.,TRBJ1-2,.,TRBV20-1,CSARQLYGYTF,TGCAGTGCTAGACAGCTCTATGGCTACACCTTC
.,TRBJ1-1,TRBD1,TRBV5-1,CASSIQGVDMNTEAFF,TGCGCCAGCAGCATACAGGGGGTAGACATGAACACTGAAGCTTTCTTT
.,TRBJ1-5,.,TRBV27,CASSLSGLQPQHF,TGTGCCAGCAGTTTAAGTGGGCTCCAGCCCCAGCATTTT
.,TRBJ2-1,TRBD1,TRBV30,CAWSVLPGGNEQFF,TGTGCCTGGAGTGTACTTCCAGGGGGCAATGAGCAGTTCTTC
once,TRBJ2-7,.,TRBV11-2,CASSLGTQYF,TGTGCCAGCAGTTTGGGTACGCAGTACTTC
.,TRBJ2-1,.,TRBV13,CASSKWEGQTYNEQFF,TGTGCCAGCAGCAAGTGGGAAGGACAGACTTACAATGAGCAGTTCTTC
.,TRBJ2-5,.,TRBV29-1,CSVQSGLVETQYF,TGCAGCGTTCAGTCAGGATTGGTAGAGACCCAGTACTTC
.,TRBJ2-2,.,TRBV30,CAWSVQGAGELFF,TGTGCCTGGAGTGTACAAGGGGCCGGGGAGCTGTTTTTT
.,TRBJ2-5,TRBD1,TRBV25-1,CATQGQYQETQYF,TGTGCCACCCAGGGACAGTACCAAGAGACCCAGTACTTC
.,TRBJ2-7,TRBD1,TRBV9,CASSPRDRNYEQYF,TGTGCCAGCAGCCCCCGGGACAGGAACTACGAGCAGTACTTC
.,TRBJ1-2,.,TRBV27,CASRSHRVPVLIAF,TGTGCCAGCAGAAGTCATAGAGTCCCGGTTTTGATCGCCTTC
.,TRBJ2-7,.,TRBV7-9,CASSAGGLYEQYF,TGTGCCAGCAGCGCCGGGGGGCTCTACGAGCAGTACTTC
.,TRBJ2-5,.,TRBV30,CAWSVDLQETQYF,TGTGCCTGGAGTGTCGACCTCCAAGAGACCCAGTACTTC
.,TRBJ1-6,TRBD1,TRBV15,CATSEDRLRSNSPLHF,TGTGCCACCAGCGAGGACAGGCTCCGAAGCAATTCACCCCTCCACTTT
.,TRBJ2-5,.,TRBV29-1,CSVEDGGSLIPRGTQYF,TGCAGCGTTGAAGATGGCGGCAGCCTTATCCCCAGGGGGACCCAGTACTTC
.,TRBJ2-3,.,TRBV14,CASSHRTDSTDTQYF,TGTGCCAGCAGCCATCGGACAGATAGCACAGATACGCAGTATTTT
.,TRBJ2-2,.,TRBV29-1,CSVQAVNTGELFF,TGCAGCGTCCAAGCAGTAAACACCGGGGAGCTGTTTTTT
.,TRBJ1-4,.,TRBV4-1,CASSPSDGFGELFF,TGCGCCAGCAGCCCGTCGGACGGGTTTGGGGAACTGTTTTTT
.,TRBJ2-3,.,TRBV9,CASSVEGDPHYTQYF,TGTGCCAGCAGCGTAGAGGGGGACCCCCATTATACGCAGTATTTT
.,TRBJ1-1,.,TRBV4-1,CASSQVNRDPEAFF,TGCGCCAGCAGCCAAGTCAACAGGGACCCTGAAGCTTTCTTT
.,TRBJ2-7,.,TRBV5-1,CASSSGLFYEQYF,TGCGCCAGCAGCTCGGGACTCTTTTACGAGCAGTACTTC
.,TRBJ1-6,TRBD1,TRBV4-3,CASSPEGQGGSPLHF,TGCGCCAGCAGCCCCGAAGGACAGGGCGGCTCACCCCTCCACTTT
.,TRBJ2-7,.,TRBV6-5,CASSYSTYEQYF,TGTGCCAGCAGTTACTCGACTTACGAGCAGTACTTC